The 9 T cell receptor beta chains listed next were all sequenced from one sample in a study of T-cell memory formation after mild COVID-19. TCRdb fed the 5' RACE reads into MiXCR, producing one record per CDR3 protein. The sample records roughly 340,000 distinct CDR3 sequences, about a sixth being singletons. The sequenced sample was PBMCs or a T cell subset sorted from them (not recorded which). The receptors derive from a man aged 18 to 30 who had mild COVID-19 (a few samples of this study predate the infection). Cell type and time point are not known.

The gene calls are TRBV25-1 and TRBJ2-5, with a weak D call TRBD2 (7 bases). V lost 5 bases and J lost 2, with 18 bases in between. Germline V gene lookup returns CDR1 MGHDK and CDR2 SYGVNS. This CDR3 has 16 amino acids. The CDR3 reads CASSRAGRGPQETQYF. The CDR3 DNA reads TGTGCCAGCAGTAGGGCGGGGCGGGGGCCTCAAGAGACCCAGTACTTC.

This clonotype was detected only a few times. The rearrangement links TRBV15 to TRBJ2-2, with D uncertain. V was cut by 2 bases and J by 0 bases, with 13 bases left in between. The CDR3 loop spans 17 amino acids. Germline V CDR1 and CDR2: LNHNV, YYDKDF (reference sequence). The CDR3 DNA sequence: TGTGCCACCAGCAGACCGGACGGATACGCGAACACCGGGGAGCTGTTTTTT. Residues: CATSRPDGYANTGELFF.

This clonotype came up a few times. This chain connects TRBV7-2 to TRBJ1-2; the match to TRBD1 covers 9 bases. V shed 5 bases and J 5 bases; nucleotides not matched to a gene: 3. The CDR3 is made up of 13 amino acids. Germline CDR1 is SGHTA and CDR2 is FQGNSA. CDR3 region: CASSGGTGYGYTF. The DNA of the CDR3 is TGTGCCAGCAGCGGGGGGACAGGGTATGGCTACACCTTC.

This clonotype has more than one count but fewer than ten. The chain recombines TRBV4-3 with TRBJ2-7; D might be TRBD1 or TRBD2, each matching 5 bases. The CDR3 covers 15 residues. The germline V gene has CDR1 LGHNA and CDR2 YSLEER. V lost 0 bases and J 3 bases, leaving 12 bases between the germline ends. The chain's CDR3 is CASSQEFRGDYEQYF. The CDR3, as DNA: TGCGCCAGCAGCCAAGAATTTCGAGGGGACTACGAGCAGTACTTC.

This clonotype was seen repeatedly, ten times or more. The chain couples TRBV4-2 to TRBJ1-2; maybe TRBD1 (6 bases). The V and J ends lost 0 bases and 7 bases respectively, with 15 bases between them. From germline, CDR1 is LGHNA and CDR2 YNFKEQ. The CDR3 extends over 15 amino acids. CDR3 coding DNA: TGTGCCAGCAGCCAAGATTGGTCGGGGGCAGTTGGCTACACCTTC. Translating it yields CASSQDWSGAVGYTF.

V is TRBV12-3 or TRBV12-4 and J is TRBJ1-3; 10 positions match TRBD1. V was clipped by 8 bases and J by 4 bases; unmatched bases: 8. This CDR3 spans 15 amino acids. As DNA, the CDR3 is TGTGCCAGCGATTACCGGGACAGGGGAGGAAACACCATATATTTT. Amino acid sequence: CASDYRDRGGNTIYF.

This clonotype was counted a few times. The chain joins TRBV4-3 to TRBJ1-5, with TRBD1 as a possible D gene (5 bases). V lost 0 bases, J lost 6 bases, and 9 bases lay in between. CDR3 length: 14 amino acids. Germline-derived CDR1 and CDR2 are LGHNA and YSLEER. CDR3 sequence: CASSQDRVGQPQHF. CDR3 DNA: TGCGCCAGCAGCCAAGACAGGGTCGGTCAGCCCCAGCATTTT.

This chain joins TRBV4-2 and TRBJ2-7; no firm D call. The CDR3 covers 16 residues. The V and J ends lost 0 bases and 0 bases respectively, with 12 bases between them. Germline V gene data show CDR1 as LGHNA and CDR2 as YNFKEQ. CDR3 amino acids: CASSQEPRSYSYEQYF. The CDR3 DNA is TGTGCCAGCAGCCAAGAACCCAGGTCGTACTCCTACGAGCAGTACTTC.

The genes are TRBV5-5 and TRBJ2-7, with 7 bases matching TRBD1. Germline assignment: CDR1 SGHKS and CDR2 YYEKEE (reference sequence). The V segment lost 2 bases and the J segment 3 bases; nucleotides outside the gene matches: 5. The CDR3 has 14 residues. The CDR3 nucleotides are TGTGCCAGCAGCTTCACGACAGGGAGCTACGAGCAGTACGTC. This translates into CASSFTTGSYEQYV.